Listed below are T cell receptor beta chains from one sample, sequenced in a study of siplizumab effects on memory and regulatory T cells. Generated by immunoSEQ multiplex PCR, the TCRdb table keeps only in-frame clones and is missing some. The sample consists of around 110,000 clones, approximately 94% of them appearing once. Sequencing used non-Treg CD4+ T cells sorted from blood. These receptors came from a human donor in good health. CDR3s include the opening cysteine and the closing phenylalanine or tryptophan. Fields, in order: V gene, clone size, D gene, J gene, CDR3 DNA, CDR3 protein. D genes are given only for firm matches. Clone size is given for some rows only: seen once, a few or many times, or a class if the clone is expanded.

v_gene: TRBV29-1
abundance: -
d_gene: -
j_gene: TRBJ2-2
CDR3nt: TGCAGCGTTGCAGGCACCGGGGAGCTGTTTTTT
CDR3aa: CSVAGTGELFF

v_gene: TRBV14
abundance: once
d_gene: -
j_gene: TRBJ2-5
CDR3nt: TGTGCCAGCAGCCCGCGACAGATACAAGAGACCCAGTACTTC
CDR3aa: CASSPRQIQETQYF

v_gene: TRBV6-6
abundance: -
d_gene: TRBD1
j_gene: TRBJ1-2
CDR3nt: TGTGCCAGCAGCCTTGGGACAGGGAGAGACGGCTACACCTTC
CDR3aa: CASSLGTGRDGYTF

v_gene: TRBV18
abundance: -
d_gene: -
j_gene: TRBJ2-3
CDR3nt: TGTGCCAGCTCACCGGCCAGTGTTAGCACAGATACGCAGTATTTT
CDR3aa: CASSPASVSTDTQYF

v_gene: TRBV4-1
abundance: -
d_gene: -
j_gene: TRBJ2-2
CDR3nt: TGCGCCAGCAGCCACTTCGGGGAGCTGTTTTTT
CDR3aa: CASSHFGELFF

v_gene: TRBV5-1
abundance: -
d_gene: -
j_gene: TRBJ2-1
CDR3nt: TGCGCCAGCAGCTTCACTAGCTTATACAATGAGCAGTTCTTC
CDR3aa: CASSFTSLYNEQFF

v_gene: TRBV6-5
abundance: -
d_gene: -
j_gene: TRBJ2-7
CDR3nt: TGTGCCAGCAGCCGCCGGACGGCAGTGGGCCACGAGCAGTACTTC
CDR3aa: CASSRRTAVGHEQYF

v_gene: TRBV6-1
abundance: -
d_gene: -
j_gene: TRBJ2-5
CDR3nt: TGTGCCAGCAGTGAAGGGAGGCCCTGGTACCAAGAGACCCAGTACTTC
CDR3aa: CASSEGRPWYQETQYF

v_gene: TRBV7-2
abundance: -
d_gene: -
j_gene: TRBJ2-4
CDR3nt: TGTGCCAGCAGCTTAGGGCAGGGGAGAGGAAGTATTCAGTACTTC
CDR3aa: CASSLGQGRGSIQYF

v_gene: TRBV10-1
abundance: -
d_gene: -
j_gene: TRBJ2-7
CDR3nt: TGCGCCAGCAGTGATGGGACGACGAGCTCCTACGAGCAGTACTTC
CDR3aa: CASSDGTTSSYEQYF

v_gene: TRBV27
abundance: -
d_gene: TRBD1
j_gene: TRBJ2-1
CDR3nt: TGTGCCAGCAGTCTGGACAGGGCCCCGTTCTTC
CDR3aa: CASSLDRAPFF